This T cell receptor beta chain was observed in a study of blood T cell repertoires in COVID-19. Study-wide context: PBMCs, B-cell-depleted T cells, or T cells were the source of the cDNA or gDNA that made up the material.

Profiled with immunoSEQ multiplex PCR; TCRdb holds only in-frame clones, not every one. The sample lists about 140,000 clones; around four fifths were seen once. Germline V lookup: CDR1 SGHRS, CDR2 YFSETQ. Between the trimmed V and J ends, which lost 2 bases and 6 bases, there was a span of 17 bases. There are 15 residues in the CDR3. The chain joins TRBV5-1 to TRBJ1-2; possibly TRBD1 for D (5 bases). This TCR was sampled from a woman older than 75 with acute or convalescent COVID-19. The sample taken for sequencing was peripheral blood. In nucleotides, the CDR3 is TGCGCCAGCAGCTTCTTGCAGGGACTCTTAGATGGCTACACCTTC. It codes for CASSFLQGLLDGYTF.